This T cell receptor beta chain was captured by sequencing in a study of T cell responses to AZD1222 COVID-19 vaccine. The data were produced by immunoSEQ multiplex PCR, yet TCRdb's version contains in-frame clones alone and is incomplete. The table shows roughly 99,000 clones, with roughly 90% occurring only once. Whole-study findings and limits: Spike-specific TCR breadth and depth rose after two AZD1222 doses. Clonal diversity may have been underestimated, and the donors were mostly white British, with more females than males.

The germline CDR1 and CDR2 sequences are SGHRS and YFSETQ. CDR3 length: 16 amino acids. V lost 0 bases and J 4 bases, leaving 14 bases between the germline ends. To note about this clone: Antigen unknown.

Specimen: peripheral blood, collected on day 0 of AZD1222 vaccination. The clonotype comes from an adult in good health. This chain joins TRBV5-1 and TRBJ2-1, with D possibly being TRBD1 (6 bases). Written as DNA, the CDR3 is TGCGCCAGCAGCTTGGATTCGACAGGTTCTTACAATGAGCAGTTCTTC. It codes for CASSLDSTGSYNEQFF.